The 12 T cell receptor beta chains reported below all come from one sample, sequenced in a study of shared clonotypes between healthy human individuals. Clones were read by immunoSEQ multiplex PCR, and TCRdb kept only the in-frame ones, dropping some. The sample carries about 730,000 clones, 72% recorded once. The material sequenced was memory CD4+ T cells sorted from blood. Sample subset: CD45RA-negative fraction. The receptors were gathered from a woman in her 30s in good health.

The chain uses TRBV6-6 and TRBJ1-1; D is undetermined. CDR3 length: 13 residues. Germline-derived CDR1 and CDR2 are MNHNY and SVGAGI (reference sequence). V was pared by 7 bases and J by 4 bases, with 13 bases between. CDR3 nucleotide sequence: TGTGCCAGCATAGGAGGGAAACTCACTGAAGCTTTCTTT. Its translation: CASIGGKLTEAFF.

This chain joins TRBV19 and TRBJ1-5; D remains ambiguous. This CDR3 region has 11 residues. Trimming left V 5 bases short and J 3 bases short, with 2 bases between. Germline assignment: CDR1 LNHDA and CDR2 SQIVND (reference sequence). CDR3 bases: TGTGCCAGTAGTTCCAATCAGCCCCAGCATTTT. It yields the protein CASSSNQPQHF.

The J gene is TRBJ2-5, the V gene TRBV7-8; 9 bases agree with TRBD2. The J call may be mistaken, given a closer DNA end match to TRBJ2-7. The CDR3 totals 16 residues. Germline CDR1 reads SGHVS; CDR2 reads FQNEAQ. The CDR3, as DNA: TGTGCCAGCAGCTTAGAAAGGCTAGCGGGATCGTACGAGCAGTACTTC. This encodes CASSLERLAGSYEQYF.

The table lists this clone with many counts. The chain uses TRBV10-1 and TRBJ2-2, with D hard to call. V shed 6 bases and J shed 3 bases, with 8 bases lying between them. Germline-derived CDR1 and CDR2 are WNHNN and SYGVQD (reference sequence). The CDR3 runs to 13 residues. The CDR3 region is CASRLDYTGELFF. In DNA form, the CDR3 reads TGCGCCAGCAGACTCGACTACACCGGGGAGCTGTTTTTT.

The V gene is TRBV9, the J gene TRBJ1-1, with TRBD1 as a possible D gene (5 bases). V was trimmed by 2 bases and J by 4 bases, leaving 9 bases between them. The CDR3 consists of 13 residues. Looked up from germline, CDR1 is SGDLS and CDR2 is YYNGEE. CDR3 DNA sequence: TGTGCCAGCAGCGTTCCGGGACGCACTGAAGCTTTCTTT. Protein: CASSVPGRTEAFF.

This clone was detected only a few times. V is TRBV19 and J is TRBJ1-5; D unresolved. CDR3 length equals 13 residues. Per the germline V gene, CDR1 is LNHDA and CDR2 is SQIVND (reference sequence). With 1 base removed from V and 9 bases from J, the gap between germline ends came to 10 bases. The CDR3 spells CASSIGWGGPQHF. The CDR3 DNA reads TGTGCCAGTAGTATAGGCTGGGGTGGGCCCCAGCATTTT.

This chain links TRBV25-1 with TRBJ1-2; 7 positions match TRBD1. V dropped 5 bases and J dropped 8; count of bases not matched to a gene: 8. Germline CDR1 reads MGHDK; CDR2 reads SYGVNS. There are 13 residues in the CDR3. The CDR3 nucleotides are TGTGCCAGCAGTATCCGGGACAGCGGCGGCTACACCTTC. Encoded protein: CASSIRDSGGYTF.

The rearrangement uses TRBV2 and TRBJ2-7; D not certain. Deletions cut 6 bases from V and 9 bases from J, with 21 bases between. CDR1 and CDR2 from the germline V gene are SNHLY and FYNNEI. CDR3 length: 14 amino acids. The CDR3 loop reads CASRDNTRVSGQYF. The CDR3 DNA reads as TGTGCCAGCAGAGACAACACAAGAGTTTCTGGGCAGTACTTC.

The rearrangement joins TRBV28 to TRBJ2-7; D could derive from TRBD1 or TRBD2 (5 bases each). The CDR3 runs to 17 residues. V was pared by 5 bases and J by 3 bases, with 23 bases between. The germline CDR1 and CDR2 sequences are MDHEN and SYDVKM. The chain's CDR3 is CASSGPGPLASLYEQYF. The CDR3 coding sequence is TGTGCCAGCAGTGGACCGGGACCCTTAGCCTCCCTCTACGAGCAGTACTTC.

V is TRBV18 and J is TRBJ1-1, with 7 bases matching TRBD1. V dropped 0 bases and J dropped 2; count of bases not matched to a gene: 6. The CDR3 extends over 16 amino acids. Germline loops: CDR1 KGHSH, CDR2 LQKENI. DNA for the CDR3: TGTGCCAGCTCACCACCATCTAGGGGGCGTAACACTGAAGCTTTCTTT. The encoded protein is CASSPPSRGRNTEAFF.

This chain links TRBV6-5 with TRBJ2-7, with a tentative D call TRBD2 (6 bases). The germline gives CDR1 MNHEY, CDR2 SVGAGI. The CDR3 sequence is 16 residues long. V was trimmed by 0 bases and J by 3 bases, leaving 15 bases between them. CDR3 sequence reads: CASSYSGRAGNYEQYF. As DNA, the CDR3 is TGTGCCAGCAGTTACTCGGGTCGAGCGGGCAACTACGAGCAGTACTTC.

CDR3 amino acids: CASSSTGSLFYEQYF. The CDR3 DNA sequence: TGCGCCAGCAGCTCGACAGGGTCGCTCTTCTACGAGCAGTACTTC. The rearrangement joins TRBV5-1 to TRBJ2-7; TRBD1 agrees at 7 bases. The CDR3 consists of 15 residues. The junction had 9 bases not matched to a gene; V was cut back by 3 bases and J by 3 bases. Germline-derived CDR1 and CDR2 are SGHRS and YFSETQ.